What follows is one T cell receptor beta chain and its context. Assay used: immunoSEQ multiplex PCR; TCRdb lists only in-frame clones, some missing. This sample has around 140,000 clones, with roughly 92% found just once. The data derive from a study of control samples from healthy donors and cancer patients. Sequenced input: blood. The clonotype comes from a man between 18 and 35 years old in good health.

CDR3 DNA sequence: TGTGCCAGCAGCCTATCCGGGACAGGGGGCTCGGGCTATGGCTACACCTTC. Its protein product is CASSLSGTGGSGYGYTF. The chain recombines TRBV7-2 with TRBJ1-2, with TRBD1 matching over 12 bases. V lost 5 bases to trimming and J lost 4 bases; unmatched junction nucleotides: 11. Germline V CDR1 and CDR2: SGHTA, FQGNSA. The CDR3 spans 17 residues.